Given below is one T cell receptor (beta chain) in context. These data are taken from a study of technical replicates of blood from several donors. Produced via immunoSEQ multiplex PCR; TCRdb's table is partial and in-frame only. The data hold 65,000 to 80,000 clones, with approximately 95% observed a single time. Germline CDR1 reads SEHNR; CDR2 reads FQNEAQ (reference sequence). The CDR3 is 13 residues long. V gave up 3 bases and J gave up 9 bases, with 12 bases separating them. The sequence was collected from a human donor in good health. The V call is TRBV7-9, the J call TRBJ1-5; tentative D call: TRBD1 (5 bases). Sequenced material: T cells isolated from PBMCs. The CDR3 region has the DNA TGTGCCAGCAGCTTTAGGGAAAGGGGGCCCCAGCATTTT. Translating gives CASSFRERGPQHF.